Listed below are T cell receptor beta chains from one sample, sequenced in a study of blood T cell repertoires in COVID-19. Method: immunoSEQ multiplex PCR; TCRdb's copy keeps in-frame clones and lacks some. This repertoire shows some 74,000 clones, 80% to 90% found once; its top ten account for nearly 5%. Sequences were obtained from peripheral blood. The receptors here all came from an elderly woman with active or convalescent COVID-19. Each CDR3 is given with its conserved first and last residue. D genes are given only for firm matches. Size is stated for part of the rows, as once, few or many counts, or as a class when the clone is expanded.

D gene: TRBD2
V gene: TRBV2
J gene: TRBJ2-7
clone size: .
CDR3 protein: CASSPFGGGYEQYF
CDR3 DNA: TGTGCCAGCTCCCCATTTGGCGGGGGGTACGAGCAGTACTTC

D gene: TRBD1
V gene: TRBV28
J gene: TRBJ1-4
clone size: .
CDR3 protein: CASSLLQTGSNEKLFF
CDR3 DNA: TGTGCCAGCAGTTTACTACAGACAGGGTCTAATGAAAAACTGTTTTTT

D gene: .
V gene: TRBV28
J gene: TRBJ1-6
clone size: .
CDR3 protein: CASRPWLDSPLHF
CDR3 DNA: TGTGCCAGCAGGCCCTGGCTGGATTCACCCCTCCACTTT

D gene: .
V gene: TRBV5-5
J gene: TRBJ1-1
clone size: .
CDR3 protein: CASSLPAATTNTEAFF
CDR3 DNA: TGTGCCAGCAGCTTGCCGGCAGCAACTACGAACACTGAAGCTTTCTTT

D gene: .
V gene: TRBV5-1
J gene: TRBJ1-3
clone size: few
CDR3 protein: CASSGGAAGNTIYF
CDR3 DNA: TGCGCCAGCAGCGGGGGGGCAGCTGGAAACACCATATATTTT

D gene: TRBD1
V gene: TRBV19
J gene: TRBJ1-1
clone size: .
CDR3 protein: CASSMDRGTEAFF
CDR3 DNA: TGTGCCAGTAGTATGGACAGGGGCACTGAAGCTTTCTTT

D gene: .
V gene: TRBV5-4
J gene: TRBJ1-2
clone size: .
CDR3 protein: CASSLARAVYGYTF
CDR3 DNA: TGTGCCAGCAGCTTAGCGAGGGCGGTCTATGGCTACACCTTC

D gene: TRBD2
V gene: TRBV2
J gene: TRBJ2-1
clone size: .
CDR3 protein: CASSAGGTLGNEQFF
CDR3 DNA: TGTGCCAGCAGTGCCGGGGGGACTCTCGGCAATGAGCAGTTCTTC

D gene: TRBD2
V gene: TRBV10-3
J gene: TRBJ2-5
clone size: .
CDR3 protein: CAISAGTGAGGEETQYF
CDR3 DNA: TGTGCCATCAGTGCCGGGACGGGAGCGGGAGGGGAAGAGACCCAGTACTTC

D gene: TRBD1
V gene: TRBV7-9
J gene: TRBJ1-3
clone size: .
CDR3 protein: CASSSQGLDTIYF
CDR3 DNA: TGTGCCAGCAGCTCACAGGGGTTGGACACCATATATTTT

D gene: TRBD2
V gene: TRBV19
J gene: TRBJ2-4
clone size: .
CDR3 protein: CASSSRSSGGIAKNIQYF
CDR3 DNA: TGTGCCAGTAGTAGCAGATCTAGCGGGGGAATAGCCAAAAACATTCAGTACTTC

D gene: TRBD2
V gene: TRBV5-8
J gene: TRBJ2-7
clone size: .
CDR3 protein: CASSFTSGSSYEQYF
CDR3 DNA: TGTGCCAGCAGCTTCACTAGCGGGAGCTCCTACGAGCAGTACTTC